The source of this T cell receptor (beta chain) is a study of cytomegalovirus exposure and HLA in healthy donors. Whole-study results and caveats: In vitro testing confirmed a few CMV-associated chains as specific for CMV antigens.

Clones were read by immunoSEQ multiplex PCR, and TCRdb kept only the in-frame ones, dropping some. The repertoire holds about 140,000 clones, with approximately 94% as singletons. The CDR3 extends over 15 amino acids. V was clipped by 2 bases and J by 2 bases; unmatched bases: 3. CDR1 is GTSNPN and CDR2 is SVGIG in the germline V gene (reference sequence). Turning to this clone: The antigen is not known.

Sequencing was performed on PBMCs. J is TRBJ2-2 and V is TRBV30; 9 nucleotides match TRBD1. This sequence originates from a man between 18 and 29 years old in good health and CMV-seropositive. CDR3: CAWSRDRANTGELFF. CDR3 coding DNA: TGTGCCTGGAGTCGGGACAGGGCCAACACCGGGGAGCTGTTTTTT.